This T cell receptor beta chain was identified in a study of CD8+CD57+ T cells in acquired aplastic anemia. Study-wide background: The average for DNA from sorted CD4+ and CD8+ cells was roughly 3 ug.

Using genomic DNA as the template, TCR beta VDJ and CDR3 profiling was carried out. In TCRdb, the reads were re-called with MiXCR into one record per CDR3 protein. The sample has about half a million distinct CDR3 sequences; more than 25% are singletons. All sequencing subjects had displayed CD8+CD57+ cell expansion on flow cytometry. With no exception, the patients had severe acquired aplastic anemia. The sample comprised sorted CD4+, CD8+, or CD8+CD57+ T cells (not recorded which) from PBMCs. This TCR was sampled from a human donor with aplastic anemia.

CDR3 protein: CASSPRDLQNNEQFF. CDR3 sequence (DNA): TGTGCCAGTAGTCCCCGGGACTTGCAAAACAATGAGCAGTTCTTC. The chain joins TRBV19 to TRBJ2-1, with a weak D call TRBD2 (6 bases). V was clipped by 5 bases and J by 5 bases, with 16 bases between them. The CDR3 is 15 amino acids. Germline V gene data show CDR1 as LNHDA and CDR2 as SQIVND (reference sequence).